Each of the 8 T cell receptor beta chains below was sequenced from the same sample in a study of blood T cell repertoires in COVID-19 (dated by TCRdb to 2019 to 2021). The protocol used for the library was the immunoSEQ multiplex PCR assay. Drawn from immuneACCESS, this table holds only the in-frame rearrangements with V and J called that TCRdb kept. Clones are partly lost; checked studies trace under half to an unresolved V gene and leave the rest unexplained. A total of roughly 190,000 clones appear in this sample, approximately 83% of them only once. Clones ranked in the top ten supply under 3% of the sample. Sequenced sample: peripheral blood. The source of these receptors is a human donor with acute or convalescent COVID-19. The donor label of this sample is uncertain.

V is TRBV3-1 (or the pseudogene TRBV3-2) and J is TRBJ2-3; TRBD2 aligns across 11 bases. With 1 base clipped from V and 6 bases from J, the junction kept 6 bases outside the gene matches. CDR1 is LGHDT and CDR2 is YNNKEL in the germline V gene (reference sequence). The CDR3 runs to 16 residues. This chain's CDR3 is CASSQGNSGRADTQYF. The DNA of the CDR3 is TGTGCCAGCAGCCAAGGGAATAGCGGGAGGGCTGATACGCAGTATTTT.

The chain carries TRBV5-1 and TRBJ1-4, with D perhaps matching TRBD1 (5 bases). V lost 0 bases and J 12 bases, leaving 18 bases between the germline ends. The CDR3 contains 15 residues. Germline V gene lookup returns CDR1 SGHRS and CDR2 YFSETQ. Written as DNA, the CDR3 is TGCGCCAGCAGCTTGGCTGGAGGGGAGGTTCGGGAACTGTTTTTT. Translating gives CASSLAGGEVRELFF. The complete variable domain, with remaining parts taken from reference TRBV5-1 and TRBJ1-4, reads KAGVTQTPRYLIKTRGQQVTLSCSPISGHRSVSWYQQTPGQGLQFLFEYFSETQRNKGNFPGRFSGRQFSNSRSEMNVSTLELGDSALYLCASSLAGGEVRELFFGSGTQLSVL.

CDR3 in DNA: TGCGCCAGCAGCGTTCTACAGGGTGAGGGCACTGAAGCTTTCTTT. Translation gives CASSVLQGEGTEAFF. V and J are TRBV5-1 and TRBJ1-1, with D tentatively TRBD1 (6 bases). The length of the CDR3 is 15 residues. Deletions cut 4 bases from V and 4 bases from J, with 17 bases between. The germline V gene encodes CDR1 SGHRS and CDR2 YFSETQ.

This chain connects TRBV30 to TRBJ2-1, with D tentatively TRBD2 (6 bases). CDR3 length: 16 amino acids. The germline gives CDR1 GTSNPN, CDR2 SVGIG (reference sequence). V was cut by 2 bases and J by 4 bases, with 18 bases left in between. DNA for the CDR3: TGTGCCTGGAGTCGAGGGGCCGGGACTCAATACAATGAGCAGTTCTTC. It yields the protein CAWSRGAGTQYNEQFF.

The rearrangement joins TRBV7-6 to TRBJ2-3; 15 nucleotides agree with TRBD2. V trimming: 5 bases; J trimming: 2 bases; junction bases outside the gene matches: 11. The CDR3 has 19 amino acids. Germline V gene lookup returns CDR1 SGHVS and CDR2 FNYEAQ. CDR3 nucleotides: TGTGCCAGCAGCCCCCGGACTAGCGGGGGGGCCAAGATCACAGATACGCAGTATTTT. Protein: CASSPRTSGGAKITDTQYF.

The chain carries TRBV5-1 and TRBJ2-7, with a tentative D call TRBD2 (5 bases). This CDR3 is 15 amino acids long. Germline lookup yields CDR1 SGHRS and CDR2 YFSETQ. With 4 bases removed from V and 2 bases from J, the gap between germline ends came to 16 bases. DNA for the CDR3: TGCGCCAGCAGCCCCCGTAGAGCGGCAGCCTACGAGCAGTACTTC. Protein product: CASSPRRAAAYEQYF.

CDR3 sequence: CAWSVQGAYYGYTF. The CDR3 DNA sequence: TGTGCCTGGAGTGTACAGGGGGCGTACTATGGCTACACCTTC. The rearrangement joins TRBV30 to TRBJ1-2; 9 bases align to TRBD1. The CDR3 has 14 residues. V trimming: 0 bases; J trimming: 3 bases; junction bases outside the gene matches: 2. Germline CDR1 reads GTSNPN; CDR2 reads SVGIG (reference sequence).

This clone was picked up a small number of times. The chain couples TRBV28 to TRBJ1-5; D possibly corresponds to TRBD1 (5 bases). The germline V gene encodes CDR1 MDHEN and CDR2 SYDVKM. V shed 2 bases and J shed 0 bases, with 14 bases lying between them. The CDR3 is 17 amino acids. DNA for the CDR3: TGTGCCAGCAGTTTAAAGATGGGGGGAGCTAGCAATCAGCCCCAGCATTTT. The encoded protein is CASSLKMGGASNQPQHF.